The 14 T cell receptor beta chains below all came from one sample that was sequenced in a study of T cell changes during pregnancy in multiple sclerosis. Sequencing used immunoSEQ multiplex PCR; TCRdb keeps in-frame clones, though not all of them. This table has about 48,000 clones, 88% appearing once. Sample: CD4+ T cells from peripheral blood mononuclear cells, taken in the second trimester of pregnancy. The receptors were sampled from a female donor with multiple sclerosis, enrolled in a pregnancy study.

This clone was seen a single time. This chain uses TRBV7-9 with TRBJ2-7; a possible D gene is TRBD2 (6 bases). V was shortened by 5 bases and J by 9 bases, with 11 bases between the two germline ends. Germline V gene sequence: CDR1 SEHNR, CDR2 FQNEAQ (reference sequence). The CDR3 runs 11 residues. The CDR3 here is CASSRAGSQYF. The CDR3 DNA follows: TGTGCCAGCAGCCGAGCGGGTTCGCAGTACTTC.

This clone showed up just once. The V gene is TRBV19, the J gene TRBJ2-6; D perhaps matches TRBD2 (7 bases). Deletions cut 3 bases from V and 2 bases from J, with 17 bases between. The V gene's germline CDR1 is LNHDA and CDR2 SQIVND (reference sequence). The CDR3 is made up of 18 amino acids. As DNA, the CDR3 is TGTGCCAGTAGTATGTTTGGCAGGGGAGGGACTGGGGCCAACGTCCTGACTTTC. Translating it yields CASSMFGRGGTGANVLTF.

The V call is TRBV30, the J call TRBJ1-2, with TRBD1 identical over 8 bases. Germline lookup yields CDR1 GTSNPN and CDR2 SVGIG (reference sequence). CDR3 size: 11 residues. V dropped 4 bases and J dropped 7; count of bases not matched to a gene: 2. CDR3 sequence: CAWNRGAGYTF. CDR3 in DNA: TGTGCCTGGAACAGGGGGGCTGGCTACACCTTC.

V usage is TRBV27 and J usage is TRBJ1-5; D remains ambiguous. This CDR3 contains 13 residues. V lost 6 bases and J lost 9, with 15 bases in between. Germline loops: CDR1 MNHEY, CDR2 SMNVEV (reference sequence). CDR3 nucleotide sequence: TGTGCCAGCAGGCGCTTATCGGGTGGGCCCCAGCATTTT. Amino acid sequence: CASRRLSGGPQHF.

The chain links TRBV5-1 to TRBJ2-5, with 9 nucleotides matching TRBD2. CDR1 is SGHRS, CDR2 YFSETQ, per germline. The CDR3 is 15 residues long. Trimming took 1 base from V and 1 from J; bases not matched to a gene: 2. CDR3 protein: CASSLSGGSQETQYF. The DNA for the CDR3 is TGCGCCAGCAGCTTGAGCGGGGGGTCCCAAGAGACCCAGTACTTC.

V gene TRBV18 combines with J gene TRBJ2-1; 8 bases are shared with TRBD1. Germline assignment: CDR1 KGHSH and CDR2 LQKENI. This CDR3 comprises 16 residues. Trimming took 6 bases from V and 2 from J; bases not matched to a gene: 9. This chain's CDR3 is CASSPGTGVAYNEQFF. CDR3 DNA sequence: TGTGCCAGCTCTCCTGGGACAGGCGTCGCCTACAATGAGCAGTTCTTC.

This chain joins TRBV7-3 and TRBJ2-2, with 7 positions matching TRBD2. The V and J ends lost 2 bases and 1 base, in that order; junction bases with no gene match: 10. Germline loops: CDR1 SGHTA, CDR2 FQGTGA. This CDR3 has 18 amino acids. CDR3 sequence (DNA): TGTGCCAGCAGCTTATTTACGAGCGGGGAGAAGAACACCGGGGAGCTGTTTTTT. Translation: CASSLFTSGEKNTGELFF.

This clone was recorded many times. The chain combines TRBV7-2 with TRBJ2-4, with a tentative D call TRBD2 (5 bases). This CDR3 is 13 amino acids long. Germline CDR1 is SGHTA and CDR2 is FQGNSA. Trimming pared 3 bases from V and 7 bases from J, leaving 10 bases between. The chain's CDR3 is CASSLREPNIQYF. The CDR3 DNA reads TGTGCCAGCAGCTTGAGGGAGCCGAACATTCAGTACTTC.

V gene TRBV5-1 combines with J gene TRBJ2-7; unclear D gene. The CDR3 loop spans 14 amino acids. Germline CDR1 SGHRS, CDR2 YFSETQ. V was pared by 0 bases and J by 2 bases, with 9 bases between. CDR3 sequence (DNA): TGCGCCAGCAGCTTGGTAGGCGGAGCCTACGAGCAGTACTTC. Amino acids: CASSLVGGAYEQYF.

This clone is deemed medium-sized. The chain couples TRBV29-1 to TRBJ1-2, with D perhaps TRBD1 (5 bases). This CDR3 comprises 14 residues. The V end lost 4 bases, the J end lost 2 bases, and 14 bases lay between the germline ends. Germline CDR1 reads SQVTM; CDR2 reads ANQGSEA. The DNA of the CDR3 is TGCAGCGTTGGGGGTGGGGCAGACAACTATGGCTACACCTTC. The encoded protein is CSVGGGADNYGYTF. Based on the CDR3 plus reference TRBV29-1 and TRBJ1-2, the full variable domain is SAVISQKPSRDICQRGTSLTIQCQVDSQVTMMFWYRQQPGQSLTLIATANQGSEATYESGFVIDKFPISRPNLTFSTLTVSNMSPEDSSIYLCSVGGGADNYGYTFGSGTRLTVV.

The rearrangement joins TRBV18 to TRBJ2-1; D may be TRBD1 (7 bases). The germline V gene encodes CDR1 KGHSH and CDR2 LQKENI. This CDR3 spans 13 amino acids. The ends were cut back, 5 bases at V and 5 bases at J, with 10 bases in the middle. The CDR3: CASSAGQNNEQFF. CDR3 DNA sequence: TGTGCCAGCTCAGCGGGACAGAACAATGAGCAGTTCTTC.

The V gene is TRBV6-1, the J gene TRBJ1-4; no definite D call. Trimming took 1 base from V and 10 from J, leaving 22 bases between them. CDR1 is MNHNS and CDR2 is SASEGT in the germline V gene. The CDR3 is made up of 17 amino acids. CDR3 residues: CASSEEGERVKSGKLFF. DNA of the CDR3: TGTGCCAGCAGTGAAGAAGGAGAAAGGGTGAAGAGCGGAAAACTGTTTTTT.

This sequence joins TRBV2 and TRBJ2-1, with TRBD2 identical over 13 bases. The length of the CDR3 is 19 residues. V shed 6 bases and J 0 bases; nucleotides not matched to a gene: 11. Germline V gives CDR1 SNHLY, CDR2 FYNNEI. As DNA, the CDR3 is TGTGCCAGCAGGACGTCCACTAGCGGGAGGGGAAGCTCCTACAATGAGCAGTTCTTC. It translates to CASRTSTSGRGSSYNEQFF.

The V and J genes are TRBV10-3 and TRBJ2-5; 14 bases line up with TRBD2. V lost 6 bases and J lost 5; bases outside the gene matches: 5. CDR3 length: 15 amino acids. CDR1 is ENHRY and CDR2 is SYGVKD in the germline V gene. CDR3 DNA sequence: TGTGCCATCAGGCCGGGACTAGCGGGAGAGGAGACCCAGTACTTC. It is translated as CAIRPGLAGEETQYF.